The 27 T cell receptor beta chains below all came from one sample that was sequenced in a study of high-grade serous ovarian cancer treatment subgroups. The tumor samples were collected prior to definitive surgery or chemotherapy. Generated by immunoSEQ multiplex PCR, the TCRdb table keeps only in-frame clones and is missing some. The sample yields about 33,000 clones, around 80% seen once. Sequencing was carried out using tumor tissue. The receptor set was obtained from a human donor with high-grade serous ovarian cancer.

The V gene is TRBV28, the J gene TRBJ1-2; D not resolved. V lost 3 bases to trimming and J lost 1 base, with 6 bases between them. Germline V gene lookup returns CDR1 MDHEN and CDR2 SYDVKM. CDR3 size: 13 residues. Written as DNA, the CDR3 is TGTGCCAGCAGTTTTCTGGGTAACTATGGCTACACCTTC. This gives the protein CASSFLGNYGYTF.

This clone was seen only once. V and J are TRBV5-1 and TRBJ2-3; no firm D call. From germline, CDR1 is SGHRS and CDR2 YFSETQ. V lost 0 bases and J lost 2, with 7 bases in between. This CDR3 is 14 amino acids long. CDR3 loop: CASSLGQLTDTQYF. The CDR3 DNA is TGCGCCAGCAGCTTGGGGCAGCTCACAGATACGCAGTATTTT.

The gene calls are TRBV19 and TRBJ1-1; D unresolved. Per the germline V gene, CDR1 is LNHDA and CDR2 is SQIVND (reference sequence). The CDR3 covers 14 residues. With 5 bases removed from V and 0 bases from J, the gap between germline ends came to 10 bases. CDR3 in DNA: TGTGCCAGTAGTCACGGGCCTCTGAACACTGAAGCTTTCTTT. It codes for CASSHGPLNTEAFF.

The rearrangement links TRBV9 to TRBJ2-1; tentative D call: TRBD1 (5 bases). The V gene lost 1 base and the J gene lost 4 bases, with 12 bases spanning the gap. Germline-derived CDR1 and CDR2 are SGDLS and YYNGEE. This CDR3 is 15 amino acids long. The CDR3 nucleotides are TGTGCCAGCAGCGTACGAGACAGTTCATACAATGAGCAGTTCTTC. Its translation is CASSVRDSSYNEQFF.

J is TRBJ1-1 and V is TRBV5-4; D possibly corresponds to TRBD1 (6 bases). Germline assignment: CDR1 SGHNT and CDR2 YYREEE (reference sequence). Trimming stripped 4 bases from V and 0 bases from J, with 13 bases between. The CDR3 extends over 15 amino acids. Written as DNA, the CDR3 is TGTGCCAGCAGCGAACGGGGGGGGCTGAACACTGAAGCTTTCTTT. It translates to CASSERGGLNTEAFF.

V gene TRBV19 combines with J gene TRBJ1-5; 8 nucleotides line up with TRBD1. The CDR3 loop spans 17 amino acids. CDR1 and CDR2 from the germline V gene are LNHDA and SQIVND (reference sequence). The V and J ends lost 5 bases and 6 bases, in that order; junction bases with no gene match: 15. CDR3 region: CASSPRQGQVGSQPQHF. The CDR3 DNA sequence: TGTGCCAGTAGTCCTCGACAGGGGCAAGTGGGAAGTCAGCCCCAGCATTTT.

This chain joins TRBV4-2 and TRBJ1-5; D is undetermined. The CDR3 loop spans 14 amino acids. Trimming took off 1 base at V and 4 bases at J, with 8 bases between the two ends. Looked up from germline, CDR1 is LGHNA and CDR2 is YNFKEQ. The CDR3 protein is CASSQGLINQPQHF. The CDR3 DNA follows: TGTGCCAGCAGCCAAGGACTGATTAATCAGCCCCAGCATTTT.

The chain couples TRBV7-3 to TRBJ1-1; D not resolved. The germline V gene encodes CDR1 SGHTA and CDR2 FQGTGA. The CDR3 runs 13 residues. Trimming took 4 bases from V and 1 from J, leaving 7 bases between them. CDR3 DNA: TGTGCCAGCAGCTCGCAGCCGAACACTGAAGCTTTCTTT. Its protein is CASSSQPNTEAFF.

The chain employs TRBV28 and TRBJ2-1; tentative D call: TRBD2 (5 bases). The length of the CDR3 is 14 residues. Germline CDR1 is MDHEN and CDR2 is SYDVKM. V lost 3 bases and J 4 bases, leaving 10 bases between the germline ends. The CDR3 protein is CASSFGGSYNEQFF. The CDR3 DNA reads as TGTGCCAGCAGTTTCGGCGGGTCTTACAATGAGCAGTTCTTC.

In its sample, this clone was seen a few times. The gene calls are TRBV5-8 and TRBJ1-5, with TRBD1 matching over 11 bases. The CDR3 is 18 amino acids. V was clipped by 0 bases and J by 2 bases; unmatched bases: 7. Germline V CDR1 and CDR2: SGHTS, YDEGEE. The CDR3: CASSLVGTGGFGNQPQHF. DNA for the CDR3: TGTGCCAGCAGCTTGGTGGGGACAGGGGGATTTGGCAATCAGCCCCAGCATTTT. The full variable domain, in which reference TRBV5-8 and TRBJ1-5 provide the parts outside the CDR3, is EAGVTQSPTHLIKTRGQQATLRCSPISGHTSVYWYQQALGLGLQFLLWYDEGEERNRGNFPPRFSGRQFPNYSSELNVNALELEDSALYLCASSLVGTGGFGNQPQHFGDGTRLSIL.

The rearrangement uses TRBV7-2 and TRBJ1-1; D gene unclear. The CDR3 consists of 14 residues. Trimming removed 5 bases from V and 1 base from J, with 11 bases in between. Germline CDR1 is SGHTA and CDR2 is FQGNSA. CDR3 residues: CASSLVNWNTEAFF. DNA of the CDR3: TGTGCCAGCAGCCTGGTCAACTGGAACACTGAAGCTTTCTTT.

This clone was counted only a few times. The V and J genes are TRBV2 and TRBJ2-1, with a possible D match to TRBD1 (5 bases). Germline V gene data show CDR1 as SNHLY and CDR2 as FYNNEI. The ends were cut back, 7 bases at V and 5 bases at J, with 12 bases in the middle. CDR3 size: 13 residues. CDR3 in amino acids: CASNKDRHNEQFF. CDR3 coding DNA: TGTGCCAGCAATAAAGACAGACACAATGAGCAGTTCTTC.

In this sample, this clone turned up a few times. The genes are TRBV5-4 and TRBJ2-1, with D perhaps TRBD2 (6 bases). Trimming removed 2 bases at V and 5 bases at J, with 14 bases between. Germline V gene lookup returns CDR1 SGHNT and CDR2 YYREEE (reference sequence). The CDR3 extends over 15 amino acids. Written as DNA, the CDR3 is TGTGCCAGCAGCTTTTTCCTAGCGACCCACAATGAGCAGTTCTTC. Protein: CASSFFLATHNEQFF.

The rearrangement links TRBV5-1 to TRBJ1-5, with 8 positions matching TRBD1. The CDR3 runs to 15 residues. J was trimmed by 3 bases and V by 0 bases; bases with no gene match: 2. Per germline, CDR1 SGHRS and CDR2 YFSETQ. CDR3 nucleotides: TGCGCCAGCAGCTTGGGGCAGGGGGCCAATCAGCCCCAGCATTTT. As protein: CASSLGQGANQPQHF.

The chain uses TRBV6-6 and TRBJ2-3; D is ambiguous. The CDR3 sequence is 11 residues long. CDR1 is MNHNY and CDR2 is SVGAGI in the germline V gene (reference sequence). Trimming cost V 2 bases and J 5 bases, with 2 bases left between them. The CDR3 sequence: CASSYLDTQYF. The CDR3 DNA reads as TGTGCCAGCAGTTACCTAGATACGCAGTATTTT.

The chain employs TRBV28 and TRBJ2-5; D gene unclear. Germline V gene lookup returns CDR1 MDHEN and CDR2 SYDVKM. With 3 bases removed from V and 8 bases from J, the gap between germline ends came to 7 bases. The CDR3 contains 11 residues. The CDR3 region has the DNA TGTGCCAGCAGTTTTGGATACACCCAGTACTTC. It is translated as CASSFGYTQYF.

This chain joins TRBV28 and TRBJ1-1, with a possible D match to TRBD1 (5 bases). V lost 6 bases to trimming and J lost 9 bases, with 14 bases between them. The CDR3 totals 12 residues. Germline V CDR1 and CDR2: MDHEN, SYDVKM. CDR3 sequence: CASSPPRVQAFF. The CDR3 bases are TGTGCCAGCAGCCCTCCCAGGGTGCAAGCTTTCTTT.

The chain employs TRBV27 and TRBJ2-1; either TRBD1 or TRBD2 may supply D (6 bases each). This CDR3 is built from 14 residues. Germline lookup yields CDR1 MNHEY and CDR2 SMNVEV (reference sequence). With 2 bases removed from V and 7 bases from J, the gap between germline ends came to 12 bases. The CDR3 coding sequence is TGTGCCAGCAGTTTAAGGGGGGCAGGGAATGAGCAGTTCTTC. Translated, it gives CASSLRGAGNEQFF.

The chain employs TRBV28 and TRBJ1-5; possibly TRBD1 for D (6 bases). Germline CDR1 reads MDHEN; CDR2 reads SYDVKM. Trimming pared 6 bases from V and 7 bases from J, leaving 16 bases between. CDR3 length: 14 amino acids. CDR3 nucleotide sequence: TGTGCCAGCAGATCCAACAGGGTCGTACAGCCCCAGCATTTT. Residues: CASRSNRVVQPQHF.

The rearrangement links TRBV4-2 to TRBJ1-3; D uncertain. Germline loops: CDR1 LGHNA, CDR2 YNFKEQ. CDR3 length: 15 amino acids. Trimming took off 0 bases at V and 4 bases at J, with 10 bases between the two ends. The CDR3 loop reads CASSQDYYGGNTIYF. The CDR3, as DNA: TGTGCCAGCAGCCAAGATTATTACGGAGGAAACACCATATATTTT.

This clone turned up a few times. The gene calls are TRBV7-2 and TRBJ2-5; D remains unclear. V shed 1 base and J shed 6 bases, with 12 bases lying between them. In germline, CDR1 is SGHTA, CDR2 FQGNSA. This CDR3 comprises 14 residues. The CDR3 region has the DNA TGTGCCAGCAGCTTAGAGGGATTGAGGCAGACCCAGTACTTC. The encoded protein is CASSLEGLRQTQYF.

The CDR3 here is CASSEAGTEYF. The DNA for the CDR3 is TGTGCCAGCAGTGAAGCTGGGACTGAGTATTTT. The J gene is TRBJ2-3, the V gene TRBV2; D possibly corresponds to TRBD2 (6 bases). There are 11 residues in the CDR3. V was clipped by 0 bases and J by 13 bases, with 8 bases between them. Germline-derived CDR1 and CDR2 are SNHLY and FYNNEI.

The J gene is TRBJ2-5, the V gene TRBV5-4, with 10 bases aligning to TRBD2. Trimming removed 4 bases from V and 5 bases from J; junction bases left unmatched: 11. Germline V CDR1 and CDR2: SGHNT, YYREEE (reference sequence). This CDR3 region has 16 residues. This CDR3 is CASSPRAGGPGETQYF. The CDR3 DNA reads as TGTGCCAGCAGCCCGAGAGCGGGAGGGCCCGGGGAGACCCAGTACTTC.

This clone has only a few counts. The rearrangement joins TRBV5-1 to TRBJ1-5; D not resolved. This CDR3 region has 13 residues. Germline V gene lookup returns CDR1 SGHRS and CDR2 YFSETQ. The V gene lost 0 bases and the J gene lost 11 bases, with 12 bases spanning the gap. In DNA, the CDR3 is TGCGCCAGCAGCTTGGTCCGGGGTACAGCCCAGCATTTT. Residues: CASSLVRGTAQHF.

This chain connects TRBV2 to TRBJ2-7; 11 bases fit TRBD2. Germline assignment: CDR1 SNHLY and CDR2 FYNNEI. With 2 bases clipped from V and 0 bases from J, the junction kept 3 bases outside the gene matches. This CDR3 has 16 residues. CDR3 protein: CASSEILAGVSYEQYF. The CDR3 nucleotides are TGTGCCAGCAGTGAAATACTAGCGGGGGTCTCCTACGAGCAGTACTTC.

J is TRBJ2-7 and V is TRBV11-3; D may be TRBD2 (7 bases). The CDR3 is made up of 14 amino acids. Germline V gene sequence: CDR1 SGHNT, CDR2 YENEEA. The ends were cut back, 1 base at V and 7 bases at J, with 14 bases in the middle. The chain's CDR3 is CASSLVAGTGEQYF. The CDR3 DNA follows: TGTGCCAGCAGCTTAGTAGCGGGTACAGGGGAGCAGTACTTC.

This clone was detected a few times. The chain has TRBV23-1 and TRBJ1-2; D might be TRBD1 (5 bases). TRBV23-1 is an ORF, and what it does is uncertain. V lost 8 bases and J lost 6, with 22 bases in between. CDR3 length equals 15 residues. CDR3 residues: CASDHLGLELHGYTF. The CDR3 coding sequence is TGCGCCAGCGACCATTTGGGACTCGAACTTCATGGCTACACCTTC.